This is a list of T cell receptor beta chains from one sample in a study of T cells in Graves' hyperthyroidism and ophthalmopathy. TCRdb redid the calling of the multiplex PCR reads with MiXCR, one entry per CDR3 protein. Among 300,000 to 450,000 distinct CDR3 sequences listed, about 14% were seen once. The sample taken for sequencing was blood. The receptors come from a woman in her twenties or thirties with Graves' ophthalmopathy. CDR3s include the opening cysteine and the closing phenylalanine or tryptophan. The D gene is left open where the match is weak. Clone size appears in some rows only: once, few, many, or a class for an expanded clone.

many,TRBV5-1,.,TRBJ2-3,TGCGCCAGCAGCCCCGGTAGGAGCACAGATACGCAGTATTTT,CASSPGRSTDTQYF
.,TRBV28,.,TRBJ1-2,TGTGCCAGCAGAAACGGTCTGTTTAACTATGGCTACACCTTC,CASRNGLFNYGYTF
many,TRBV20-1,.,TRBJ2-5,TGCAGTGCCGCCCCCGCCGGGACAATCCCTCGGGAGACCCAGTACTTC,CSAAPAGTIPRETQYF
many,TRBV18,.,TRBJ1-5,TGTGCCAGCTCACTAACGTCCGCTAGGGGTAATCAGCCCCAGCATTTT,CASSLTSARGNQPQHF
many,TRBV6-6,TRBD1,TRBJ2-7,TGTGCCAGCAGTTACGGACAGGACAGGGGGCATTACGAGCAGTACTTC,CASSYGQDRGHYEQYF
many,TRBV11-2,.,TRBJ1-3,TGTGCCAGCAGCTCGGACAGTCCCAACACCATATATTTT,CASSSDSPNTIYF
many,TRBV2,.,TRBJ2-7,TGTGCCAGCAGTGAAGGGCAGGGGACCTCCTACGAGCAGTACTTC,CASSEGQGTSYEQYF
many,TRBV6-6,TRBD1,TRBJ1-2,TGTGCCAGCAGTTACGCCACCGGGACAGCTGGGGGCTACACCTTC,CASSYATGTAGGYTF
many,TRBV10-3,TRBD1,TRBJ2-7,TGTGCCATCAGTGGAGGATCGGGACAGGGGACCTCAGGGAAGCAGTACTTC,CAISGGSGQGTSGKQYF
many,TRBV9,TRBD1,TRBJ1-2,TGTGCCAGCAGCGTAGTTTGGGACAGCTATGGCTACACCTTC,CASSVVWDSYGYTF
many,TRBV27,.,TRBJ2-1,TGTGCCAGCAGTTTAAGGGGGGCCTGGAATGAGCAGTTCTTC,CASSLRGAWNEQFF
many,TRBV5-1,TRBD1,TRBJ1-2,TGCGCCAGCAGCCTAGGGGACAGGGGAGGTGGCTACACCTTC,CASSLGDRGGGYTF
many,TRBV29-1,TRBD2,TRBJ2-3,TGCAGCGTCGATGGACTAGCGGGGGCAGATACGCAGTATTTT,CSVDGLAGADTQYF
few,TRBV10-3,.,TRBJ1-2,TGTGCCATCAGTCAGAACTCCTATGGCTACACCTTC,CAISQNSYGYTF
.,TRBV30,.,TRBJ1-3,TGTGCCTGGAGTTCCCTCGACTTCTTTGGAAACACCATATATTTT,CAWSSLDFFGNTIYF
many,TRBV20-1,.,TRBJ1-2,TGCAGTGCTAGAGGACAGGCGCGGGGAAACTATGGCTACACCTTC,CSARGQARGNYGYTF
many,TRBV5-6,.,TRBJ1-6,TGTGCCAGCAGCTTGTACGGTCCCTATAATTCACCCCTCCACTTT,CASSLYGPYNSPLHF
many,TRBV2,TRBD1,TRBJ2-2,TGTGCCAGCAGTGAAACGGGGACAGGGGAATCCGGGGAGCTGTTTTTT,CASSETGTGESGELFF
.,TRBV7-2,.,TRBJ2-1,TGTGCCAGCAGCTTCCGGGTAGGCCATGAGCAGTTCTTC,CASSFRVGHEQFF
few,TRBV12-3/TRBV12-4,.,TRBJ1-1,TGTGCCAGCAGTCTAGGGGGGATGAACACTGGAGCTTTCTTT,CASSLGGMNTGAFF
many,TRBV28,.,TRBJ2-5,TGTGCCAGCAGTACTCTCGGTGGGGCGGAGACCCAGTACTTC,CASSTLGGAETQYF
few,TRBV10-3,.,TRBJ1-5,TGTGCCATCAGTGACAGTCAGGGCAATCAGCCCCAGCATTTT,CAISDSQGNQPQHF
.,TRBV11-2,.,TRBJ2-7,TGTGCCAGCAGCGAAGAGGGTATCGTCCTTAAATACGAGCAGTACTTC,CASSEEGIVLKYEQYF
many,TRBV28,TRBD2,TRBJ2-3,TGTGCCAGCAGTTTTGGCCTAGCGGGTAGGACAGATACGCAGTATTTT,CASSFGLAGRTDTQYF
many,TRBV20-1,.,TRBJ2-7,TGCAGTGCTAGAGATGTGGGGGGCAGGTCCTACGAGCAGTACTTC,CSARDVGGRSYEQYF
.,TRBV9,.,TRBJ2-7,TGTGCCAGCAGCACCCATGGGGGCGAGCAGTACTTC,CASSTHGGEQYF
many,TRBV18,.,TRBJ2-2,TGTGCCAGCTCACCACCGGATCGATACACCGGGGAGCTGTTTTTT,CASSPPDRYTGELFF
many,TRBV7-9,.,TRBJ1-2,TGTGCCAGCAGCGCAATACAGGCCTCTCCCTTGAATGGCTACACCTTC,CASSAIQASPLNGYTF
few,TRBV7-9,.,TRBJ1-4,TGTGCCAGCAGCCCTACCCCTCGGGAAAAACTGTTTTTT,CASSPTPREKLFF
many,TRBV11-2,.,TRBJ2-7,TGTGCCAGCAGCTTAGATAAGGGGAGCTACGAGCAGTACTTC,CASSLDKGSYEQYF
.,TRBV7-3,TRBD2,TRBJ2-3,TGTGCCAGCAGCTCTATAGCGGGTGCCACAGATACGCAGTATTTT,CASSSIAGATDTQYF
few,TRBV9,.,TRBJ1-5,TGTGCCAGCAGCCGTGAAGGTAGCAATCAGCCCCAGCATTTT,CASSREGSNQPQHF
few,TRBV7-8,.,TRBJ2-3,TGTGCCAGCAGCCCCGGGACTTCTCCAGATACGCAGTATTTT,CASSPGTSPDTQYF
.,TRBV10-3,.,TRBJ1-3,TGTGCCATCAGTGAGTCGCAGGGATACACCATATATTTT,CAISESQGYTIYF
many,TRBV11-2,TRBD1,TRBJ2-2,TGTGCCAGCAGTCAGACCCGGGACAGGGATGGTTCCGGGGAGCTGTTTTTT,CASSQTRDRDGSGELFF
many,TRBV4-1,TRBD1,TRBJ1-1,TGCGCCAGCAGCCAATTGGGGGGTCGACAGGGGGCACTCATGAACACTGAAGCTTTCTTT,CASSQLGGRQGALMNTEAFF
.,TRBV3-1,TRBD1,TRBJ1-1,TGTGCCAGCAGCCAAGACGACAGGGGGAACACTGAAGCTTTCTTT,CASSQDDRGNTEAFF
.,TRBV11-3,TRBD2,TRBJ2-1,TGTGCCAGCAGCTTTTTCGCGGGGGGGACTGAGCAGTTCTTC,CASSFFAGGTEQFF
many,TRBV6-2/TRBV6-3,.,TRBJ1-5,TGTGCCAGCAGTTTATATGGGCGCCCGGGGAAGATGAGCAATCAGCCCCAGCATTTT,CASSLYGRPGKMSNQPQHF
many,TRBV5-1,.,TRBJ2-7,TGCGCCAGCAGAAACGTCTACGAGCAGTACTTC,CASRNVYEQYF
many,TRBV20-1,.,TRBJ1-1,TGCAGTGCGCCGGGACAATGGAACACTGAAGCTTTCTTT,CSAPGQWNTEAFF
.,TRBV2,.,TRBJ1-5,TGTGCCAGTCAACCAGGGGTCAATCAGCCCCAGCATTTT,CASQPGVNQPQHF
.,TRBV19,.,TRBJ1-3,TGTGCCAGTAGTGCTCGTGCACACGCTCAAACGGGAAACACCATATATTTT,CASSARAHAQTGNTIYF
.,TRBV28,.,TRBJ2-5,TGTGCCAGCAGTTCCGTTCTCGGAAATGTGTACTTC,CASSSVLGNVYF
few,TRBV20-1,.,TRBJ1-2,TGCAGTGCTAGGAATGCGGGGTTGAACGATGGCTACACCTTC,CSARNAGLNDGYTF
many,TRBV7-9,.,TRBJ2-5,TGTGCCAGCAGCTTAGCGAGGGCAGGGTCTCAAGAGACCCAGTACTTC,CASSLARAGSQETQYF
few,TRBV20-1,.,TRBJ2-2,TGCAGTGCTATGGACGGTAGGATCACCGGGGAGCTGTTTTTT,CSAMDGRITGELFF
many,TRBV11-2,.,TRBJ2-2,TGTGCCAGCAGGGCCCGGGGGTCGAGCACCGGGGAGCTGTTTTTT,CASRARGSSTGELFF
.,TRBV9,.,TRBJ2-2,TGTGCCAGCAGTATTGACCGGGTCGAAGACAGCGGGGAGCTGTTTTTT,CASSIDRVEDSGELFF
many,TRBV11-2,.,TRBJ2-1,TGTGCTACGCGGGACAGAGCGCATGAGCAGTTCTTC,CATRDRAHEQFF
.,TRBV2,.,TRBJ1-1,TGTGCCAGCAGTGGGGCGGGGGCGCGGGGGTACACTGAAGCTTTCTTT,CASSGAGARGYTEAFF